This T cell receptor (beta chain) stems from a study of cytomegalovirus exposure and HLA in healthy donors. The CDR3 spans 16 residues. From germline, CDR1 is LGHNA and CDR2 YNFKEQ. Trimming took off 0 bases at V and 3 bases at J, with 15 bases between the two ends. It was with 60 Vbeta and 13 Jbeta primers that the PCR ran. TCRdb's copy holds only in-frame clones and misses some; the assay was immunoSEQ multiplex PCR. The sample yields 150,000 or so clones, roughly four fifths seen once. The receptor was isolated from a man younger than 40 in good health and CMV-seropositive. The sample was PBMCs. The genes are TRBV4-2 and TRBJ2-7, with D perhaps TRBD1 (6 bases). CDR3 sequence reads: CASSQDRTGLYYEQYF. As DNA, the CDR3 is TGTGCCAGCAGCCAAGATCGTACAGGGCTTTACTACGAGCAGTACTTC.